A selection of T cell receptor beta chains follows, all from one sample in a study of response to subunit inactivated influenza vaccine. TCRdb ran MiXCR on the RT-PCR reads and lists one entry per CDR3 protein. The table has a few hundred thousand distinct CDR3 sequences, approximately 15% seen once. The sample consisted of PBMCs from blood, taken 11 to 12 days after vaccination. These receptors all come from a man in his fifties who received an inactivated influenza vaccine. CDR3s include the opening cysteine and the closing phenylalanine or tryptophan. D genes are given only for firm matches. For some rows the clone size is stated as once, few or many, or as a class when expanded; others skip it.

size: many
V: TRBV29-1
J: TRBJ2-7
D: NA
DNA: TGCAGCGTTGACTCCGGGAACGAGCAGTACTTC
CDR3: CSVDSGNEQYF

size: NA
V: TRBV12-3/TRBV12-4
J: TRBJ1-5
D: NA
DNA: TGTGCCAGCCGCCGGGGATTGAGCAATCAGCCCCAGCATTTT
CDR3: CASRRGLSNQPQHF

size: few
V: TRBV4-3
J: TRBJ1-3
D: NA
DNA: TGCGCCAGCAGCCAAGATCTAGGTGGGAACGGAAACACCATATATTTT
CDR3: CASSQDLGGNGNTIYF

size: NA
V: TRBV29-1
J: TRBJ2-6
D: NA
DNA: TGCAGCGTCGGTCTTTGGAGGGGGACCCCTGGGGCCAACGTCCTGACTTTC
CDR3: CSVGLWRGTPGANVLTF

size: NA
V: TRBV2
J: TRBJ2-3
D: TRBD1
DNA: TGTGCCAGCAGTGATACCAGGGGGCCGGCAGATACGCAGTATTTT
CDR3: CASSDTRGPADTQYF

size: few
V: TRBV6-1
J: TRBJ2-1
D: TRBD2
DNA: TGTGCCACCACACCCCATGGGGAGGGCCCCTACAATGAGCAGTTCTTC
CDR3: CATTPHGEGPYNEQFF

size: few
V: TRBV12-3/TRBV12-4
J: TRBJ1-6
D: NA
DNA: TGTGCCAGCAGTGTCCAGAACTTACGAGTGGGTTCACCCCTCCACTTT
CDR3: CASSVQNLRVGSPLHF

size: NA
V: TRBV5-1
J: TRBJ2-5
D: TRBD2
DNA: TGCGCCAGCAGCTTGCTAGCGGGGTCCCAGGAGACCCAGTACTTC
CDR3: CASSLLAGSQETQYF

size: NA
V: TRBV5-5
J: TRBJ2-5
D: NA
DNA: TGTGCCAGCAGCTCCGGGACGGTCCAAGAGACCCAGTACTTC
CDR3: CASSSGTVQETQYF

size: many
V: TRBV5-6
J: TRBJ2-3
D: TRBD1
DNA: TGTGCCAGCAGCCAGGACAGGGGCCTCACAGATACGCAGTATTTT
CDR3: CASSQDRGLTDTQYF

size: few
V: TRBV7-3
J: TRBJ2-5
D: NA
DNA: TGTGCCAGCAGCCCCATTTCAGGGAGATCCCAAGAGACCCAGTACTTC
CDR3: CASSPISGRSQETQYF

size: few
V: TRBV19
J: TRBJ2-2
D: NA
DNA: TGTGCCAGCAGGTCGGGGAAGGTAGCCGGGGAGCTGTTTTTT
CDR3: CASRSGKVAGELFF

size: few
V: TRBV3-1
J: TRBJ2-1
D: TRBD1
DNA: TGTGCCAGCAGCCAAGTAGACAGGGGCCCCTACAATGAGCAGTTCTTC
CDR3: CASSQVDRGPYNEQFF

size: many
V: TRBV7-9
J: TRBJ2-1
D: NA
DNA: TGTGCCAGCGAGCCTGTCGGTGAGCAGTTCTTC
CDR3: CASEPVGEQFF

size: NA
V: TRBV6-1
J: TRBJ1-1
D: TRBD1
DNA: TGTGCCAGCACTGTAGGGACAGGGGGGTTCATGAACACTGAAGCTTTCTTT
CDR3: CASTVGTGGFMNTEAFF

size: few
V: TRBV3-1
J: TRBJ2-2
D: NA
DNA: TGTGCCAGCAGTAACGGGCTAGCGATTAACCTCGGGGAGCTGTTTTTT
CDR3: CASSNGLAINLGELFF

size: few
V: TRBV12-3/TRBV12-4
J: TRBJ1-5
D: NA
DNA: TGTGCCAGCAGCCCATTCAGCGGGGGCACACAGCCCCAGCATTTT
CDR3: CASSPFSGGTQPQHF

size: few
V: TRBV29-1
J: TRBJ2-5
D: TRBD2
DNA: TGCAGCGTTGGGACTAGCGGGGGACAAGAGACCCAGTACTTC
CDR3: CSVGTSGGQETQYF

size: many
V: TRBV18
J: TRBJ2-7
D: NA
DNA: TGTGCCAGCTCACTTTCCAGGGAATACGAGCAGTACTTC
CDR3: CASSLSREYEQYF

size: NA
V: TRBV29-1
J: TRBJ2-3
D: TRBD1
DNA: TGCAGCGTGGATACAGGGGGGACAGATACGCAGTATTTT
CDR3: CSVDTGGTDTQYF

size: NA
V: TRBV6-5
J: TRBJ2-3
D: NA
DNA: TGTGCCAGCAGTATACAGGTATCTAGCACAGATACGCAGTATTTT
CDR3: CASSIQVSSTDTQYF

size: few
V: TRBV15
J: TRBJ1-5
D: NA
DNA: TGTGCCACCAGCACGACAGAGAGCAATCAGCCCCAGCATTTT
CDR3: CATSTTESNQPQHF

size: NA
V: TRBV5-1
J: TRBJ2-2
D: NA
DNA: TGCGCCAGCAGCATTCCGCTAGCGCCGAACACCGGGGAGCTGTTTTTT
CDR3: CASSIPLAPNTGELFF

size: NA
V: TRBV28
J: TRBJ1-2
D: TRBD1
DNA: TGTGCCAGCAGACCACAGACAGGGAAGGGATTAAACTATGGCTACACCTTC
CDR3: CASRPQTGKGLNYGYTF

size: few
V: TRBV7-8
J: TRBJ1-5
D: NA
DNA: TGTGCCAGCAGCTTAGCCCGGGACACACGGTATGGGGCCCAGCATTTT
CDR3: CASSLARDTRYGAQHF

size: few
V: TRBV9
J: TRBJ1-4
D: NA
DNA: TGTGCCAGCAGCGTAAGTTCCGGGACGGTTAATGAAAAACTGTTTTTT
CDR3: CASSVSSGTVNEKLFF

size: NA
V: TRBV7-2
J: TRBJ1-4
D: NA
DNA: TGTGCCAGCAGCTTAATGGGGGGTGAAAAACTGTTTTTT
CDR3: CASSLMGGEKLFF

size: NA
V: TRBV6-1
J: TRBJ1-1
D: NA
DNA: TGTGCCAGCAGGTTTGGGACGGCGAACACTGAAGCTTTCTTT
CDR3: CASRFGTANTEAFF

size: NA
V: TRBV29-1
J: TRBJ1-1
D: NA
DNA: TGCAGCGTTGTCAGGTCCAGTTGGGAGAACACTGAAGCTTTCTTT
CDR3: CSVVRSSWENTEAFF

size: few
V: TRBV7-2
J: TRBJ1-3
D: NA
DNA: TGTGCCAGCAGCCCAGACGGGGCAGGGGGAAACACCATATATTTT
CDR3: CASSPDGAGGNTIYF

size: NA
V: TRBV3-1
J: TRBJ2-7
D: TRBD1
DNA: TGTGCCAGCAGCCAAGTCCCCTGGACAGGGGGCATCAACGAGCAGTACTTC
CDR3: CASSQVPWTGGINEQYF

size: few
V: TRBV10-3
J: TRBJ2-5
D: NA
DNA: TGTGCCATCAGTCCTGACTACCGCATAGAGACCCAGTACTTC
CDR3: CAISPDYRIETQYF

size: few
V: TRBV7-2
J: TRBJ2-7
D: NA
DNA: TGTGCCAGCAGCTTAGAACGGCGGGTCCACGAGCAGTACTTC
CDR3: CASSLERRVHEQYF

size: NA
V: TRBV28
J: TRBJ2-7
D: TRBD2
DNA: TGTGCCAGCACGGGGGGGCGCGGCTACGAGCAGTACTTC
CDR3: CASTGGRGYEQYF

size: NA
V: TRBV15
J: TRBJ2-4
D: NA
DNA: TGTGCCACCAGCGGAGGGACACTCGAAGGGAACATTCAGTACTTC
CDR3: CATSGGTLEGNIQYF

size: few
V: TRBV7-9
J: TRBJ2-7
D: TRBD2
DNA: TGTGCCAGCAGCCTTACTAGCGGGAGTGAGTACGAGCAGTACTTC
CDR3: CASSLTSGSEYEQYF

size: NA
V: TRBV11-1
J: TRBJ2-3
D: TRBD2
DNA: TGTGCCAGCAGCTTAGAGCGAGCGGGGAGCACAGATACGCAGTATTTT
CDR3: CASSLERAGSTDTQYF

size: few
V: TRBV7-6
J: TRBJ2-3
D: NA
DNA: TGTGCCAGCAGCCCGGATAGCCTCGGGACATTTGGCACAGATACGCAGTATTTT
CDR3: CASSPDSLGTFGTDTQYF